These 31 T cell receptor beta chains originate from one sample sequenced in a study of T cells in Graves' hyperthyroidism and ophthalmopathy. Regions amplified from RNA transcripts were the TCR beta CDR3 regions. A set of HTBI primers served as the primers for a first-round RT-PCR of the TCR CDR3. In TCRdb, the multiplex PCR reads were re-called with MiXCR into one record per CDR3 protein. The sample carries roughly 720,000 distinct CDR3 sequences, around a sixth recorded once. The sample comprised blood. The origin of the receptors is a man over 45 with Graves' hyperthyroidism.

This clonotype was found many times. This chain joins TRBV13 and TRBJ1-3, with D tentatively TRBD1 (6 bases). The CDR3 has 14 amino acids. The V and J ends lost 6 bases and 0 bases respectively, with 9 bases between them. CDR1 and CDR2 (germline): PRHDT, FYEKMQ (reference sequence). This CDR3 reads CASSRTASGNTIYF. CDR3 bases: TGTGCCAGCAGTAGGACAGCCTCTGGAAACACCATATATTTT.

Turning to this clonotype: A read error is possible here, since a much larger clone lies one base away. The rearrangement uses TRBV10-3 and TRBJ1-5; no definite D call. V was clipped by 6 bases and J by 4 bases, with 10 bases between them. The length of the CDR3 is 13 residues. Per the germline V gene, CDR1 is ENHRY and CDR2 is SYGVKD. CDR3 sequence reads: CAIRVAGNQPQHF. The CDR3 DNA follows: TGTGCCATCAGGGTGGCAGGAAATCAGCCCCAGCATTTT.

V and J are TRBV6-5 and TRBJ2-5, with D maybe TRBD1 (5 bases). Germline CDR1 and CDR2: MNHEY and SVGAGI. Trimming cost V 0 bases and J 2 bases, with 13 bases left between them. This CDR3 contains 16 residues. The CDR3 loop is CASSYSIYRLQETQYF. In DNA form, the CDR3 reads TGTGCCAGCAGTTACTCGATTTACAGGCTACAAGAGACCCAGTACTTC.

This clonotype appeared many times. The chain has TRBV7-3 and TRBJ2-3, with 8 bases aligning to TRBD2. The germline CDR1 and CDR2 sequences are SGHTA and FQGTGA. Trimming took 2 bases from V and 2 from J; bases not matched to a gene: 6. The CDR3 runs 16 residues. CDR3 loop: CASSLSGGRYTDTQYF. The CDR3 DNA is TGTGCCAGCAGCTTATCAGGCGGGAGGTACACAGATACGCAGTATTTT. Full variable domain (remainder filled in from reference TRBV7-3 and TRBJ2-3): GAGVSQTPSNKVTEKGKYVELRCDPISGHTALYWYRQSLGQGPEFLIYFQGTGAADDSGLPNDRFFAVRPEGSVSTLKIQRTERGDSAVYLCASSLSGGRYTDTQYFGPGTRLTVL.

This clonotype was found many times. The chain links TRBV19 to TRBJ1-2, with TRBD1 matching 8 bases. V lost 8 bases, J lost 4 bases, and 3 bases stayed unmatched. The V gene's germline CDR1 is LNHDA and CDR2 SQIVND (reference sequence). This CDR3 has 12 residues. This CDR3 reads CASADRGYGYTF. CDR3 nucleotides: TGTGCCAGTGCCGACAGGGGCTATGGCTACACCTTC.

This clonotype was seen many times. The V gene is TRBV7-3, the J gene TRBJ2-1; possibly TRBD2 for D (6 bases). CDR3 length equals 16 residues. V was cut by 5 bases and J by 6 bases, with 20 bases left in between. Germline CDR1 is SGHTA and CDR2 is FQGTGA. CDR3 sequence reads: CASSPRGRVNGNEQFF. CDR3 in DNA: TGTGCCAGCAGCCCGCGGGGCAGGGTAAACGGCAATGAGCAGTTCTTC.

This clonotype was found many times. The chain couples TRBV29-1 to TRBJ2-5; D could derive from TRBD1 or TRBD2 (5 bases each). The CDR3 runs to 15 residues. Trimming removed 5 bases at V and 5 bases at J, with 21 bases between. Germline CDR1 and CDR2: SQVTM and ANQGSEA. The DNA of the CDR3 is TGCAGCGTTCATACCGGACACGACTGGGGGGAGACCCAGTACTTC. Its translation is CSVHTGHDWGETQYF.

This clonotype was picked up one time. This chain connects TRBV7-9 to TRBJ1-5; maybe TRBD1 (6 bases). Germline V CDR1 and CDR2: SEHNR, FQNEAQ (reference sequence). The CDR3 length is 14 residues. Trimming stripped 6 bases from V and 9 bases from J, with 18 bases between. The CDR3 DNA follows: TGTGCCAGCAGTTTGGGACACCCAAGCGGGCCCCAGCATTTT. Translating gives CASSLGHPSGPQHF.

As concerns this clonotype: With a much larger clone just one base away, this may be a read error. Since no conserved phenylalanine or tryptophan closes the CDR3, a read error is the likely cause. The chain couples TRBV6-1 to TRBJ2-3, with 12 bases aligning to TRBD1. From germline, CDR1 is MNHNS and CDR2 SASEGT. V gave up 4 bases and J gave up 1 base; unmatched junction bases: 15. The CDR3 totals 20 residues. The CDR3 DNA reads TGTGCCAGCAGTGGCGAGCCGGGACAGGGGGCCTACTACCGCACAGATACGCAGTATATT. It is translated as CASSGEPGQGAYYRTDTQYI.

Only one count was recorded for this clonotype. This may be a read error: a much more frequent sequence differs by one nucleotide. The chain uses TRBV2 and TRBJ1-4; D call uncertain. From germline, CDR1 is SNHLY and CDR2 FYNNEI. Deletions cut 4 bases from V and 8 bases from J, with 14 bases between. This CDR3 contains 14 residues. CDR3 bases: TGTGCCAGCAGTGCAACCCCGGGGAGGGAAAAACTGTTTTTT. Translation gives CASSATPGREKLFF. Drawing the rest from reference TRBV2 and TRBJ1-4, the complete variable domain is EPEVTQTPSHQVTQMGQEVILRCVPISNHLYFYWYRQILGQKVEFLVSFYNNEISEKSEIFDDQFSVERPDGSNFTLKIRSTKLEDSAMYFCASSATPGREKLFFGSGTQLSVL.

This chain uses TRBV5-1 with TRBJ2-3, with 11 bases aligning to TRBD2. The germline CDR1 and CDR2 sequences are SGHRS and YFSETQ. The trim removed 4 bases at V and 2 bases at J, leaving 9 bases unmatched. The CDR3 has 17 residues. CDR3 in DNA: TGCGCCAGCAGCAGCATCCTAGCGGGAGGAATCACAGATACGCAGTATTTT. Translation gives CASSSILAGGITDTQYF.

This chain joins TRBV28 and TRBJ1-1; no clear D. The CDR3 sequence is 14 residues long. V gave up 1 base and J gave up 7 bases, with 13 bases separating them. The germline CDR1 and CDR2 sequences are MDHEN and SYDVKM. CDR3 sequence reads: CASSLLAGLIEAFF. DNA of the CDR3: TGTGCCAGCAGTTTATTAGCAGGACTGATTGAAGCTTTCTTT.

This clonotype was detected a few times. The V gene is TRBV5-4, the J gene TRBJ1-6, with D perhaps matching TRBD1 (6 bases). The CDR3 extends over 15 amino acids. V was clipped by 1 base and J by 6 bases, with 11 bases between them. Germline lookup yields CDR1 SGHNT and CDR2 YYREEE (reference sequence). Here the CDR3 DNA reads TGTGCCAGCAGCTTGTCAGGGGAAGGTAATTCACCCCTCCACTTT. As protein: CASSLSGEGNSPLHF.

Details on this clonotype: Being one base from a much bigger clone, this may be a read error. The final CDR3 position lacks the conserved phenylalanine or tryptophan, pointing to a likely read error. The genes are TRBV4-1 and TRBJ2-5, with a tentative D call TRBD2 (6 bases). The CDR3 is made up of 14 amino acids. The V gene lost 5 bases and the J gene lost 4 bases, with 14 bases spanning the gap. CDR1 is MGHRA and CDR2 is YSYEKL in the germline V gene. CDR3 nucleotides: TGCGCCAGCAGCAGGAGGAGGGAAGGAGAGACCCAGTACCTC. This encodes CASSRRREGETQYL.

In this sample, this clonotype turned up many times. The chain recombines TRBV28 with TRBJ1-1; 11 nucleotides line up with TRBD1. This CDR3 has 15 amino acids. Germline CDR1 is MDHEN and CDR2 is SYDVKM. The CDR3 DNA is TGTGCAGCGACCCCAGGACAGGGGGCGAACACTGAAGCTTTCTTT. This gives the protein CAATPGQGANTEAFF.

There are a few counts of this clonotype. The chain combines TRBV18 with TRBJ1-5; D is ambiguous. Germline-derived CDR1 and CDR2 are KGHSH and LQKENI. The CDR3 contains 15 residues. V lost 6 bases and J lost 2, with 14 bases in between. CDR3 in amino acids: CASSGIGVGNQPQHF. CDR3 DNA: TGTGCCAGCTCGGGTATTGGGGTTGGCAATCAGCCCCAGCATTTT.

This clonotype was found many times. The chain couples TRBV2 to TRBJ2-3; 13 positions agree with TRBD2. The CDR3 covers 17 residues. J lost 3 bases, V lost 7 bases, and 10 bases had no gene match. CDR1 is SNHLY, CDR2 FYNNEI, per germline. CDR3 amino acids: CASTNLRTSGSTDTQYF. In DNA form, the CDR3 reads TGTGCCAGCACCAACCTTAGGACTAGCGGGAGTACAGATACGCAGTATTTT.

This clonotype was detected many times. The chain is built from TRBV28 and TRBJ2-1, with 7 bases fitting TRBD1. Germline V CDR1 and CDR2: MDHEN, SYDVKM. With 6 bases clipped from V and 4 bases from J, the junction kept 3 bases outside the gene matches. The CDR3 totals 13 residues. The CDR3 spells CASRGGLYNEQFF. The CDR3 nucleotides are TGTGCCAGCAGAGGGGGCCTTTACAATGAGCAGTTCTTC.

The chain couples TRBV5-4 to TRBJ2-3, with D perhaps being TRBD1 or TRBD2 (5 bases each). The CDR3 consists of 13 residues. Germline V gene data show CDR1 as SGHNT and CDR2 as YYREEE (reference sequence). With 4 bases removed from V and 6 bases from J, the gap between germline ends came to 12 bases. The chain's CDR3 is CASSERGTDTQYF. The CDR3 DNA is TGTGCCAGCAGCGAAAGAGGGACGGATACGCAGTATTTT.

This clonotype was detected ten times or more. This chain joins TRBV7-3 and TRBJ2-5, with TRBD2 identical over 8 bases. The ends lost 2 bases at V and 5 bases at J; junction bases unmatched: 10. Looked up from germline, CDR1 is SGHTA and CDR2 is FQGTGA. The CDR3 covers 16 residues. The CDR3, as DNA: TGTGCCAGCAGCTTATTTGGTAGCGGGATGGATGAGACCCAGTACTTC. The encoded protein is CASSLFGSGMDETQYF.

This clonotype was seen a few times. This chain connects TRBV29-1 to TRBJ2-1; tentative D call: TRBD2 (5 bases). This CDR3 spans 14 amino acids. Germline V gene lookup returns CDR1 SQVTM and CDR2 ANQGSEA. Trimming took off 5 bases at V and 4 bases at J, with 15 bases between the two ends. The CDR3, as DNA: TGCAGCGTTCGTAATAGTGGGAGTTACAATGAGCAGTTCTTC. Amino acid sequence: CSVRNSGSYNEQFF.

The chain joins TRBV20-1 to TRBJ2-4, with a possible D match to TRBD1 (7 bases). The V end lost 6 bases, the J end lost 2 bases, and 17 bases lay between the germline ends. Germline V CDR1 and CDR2: DFQATT, SNEGSKA (reference sequence). There are 15 residues in the CDR3. In DNA, the CDR3 is TGCAGTGCCCAAGGCCCAGGGGGGACCAAAAACATTCAGTACTTC. Its translation is CSAQGPGGTKNIQYF.

The chain has TRBV20-1 and TRBJ2-7; TRBD2 aligns across 7 bases. V was pared by 5 bases and J by 5 bases, with 15 bases of the junction left unmatched. Germline V gene lookup returns CDR1 DFQATT and CDR2 SNEGSKA (reference sequence). This CDR3 comprises 15 residues. CDR3 protein: CSASSGNSRGDEQYF. Written as DNA, the CDR3 is TGCAGTGCTTCGAGCGGGAACTCCCGAGGGGACGAGCAGTACTTC.

CDR3 DNA: TGTGCCAGCAGCTTGCAGGGAGAGTGGAGCAATCAGCCCCAGCATTTT. This encodes CASSLQGEWSNQPQHF. The chain recombines TRBV7-9 with TRBJ1-5; perhaps TRBD1 as D (5 bases). V lost 3 bases to trimming and J lost 1 base, with 13 bases between them. Germline CDR1 SEHNR, CDR2 FQNEAQ (reference sequence). CDR3 length: 16 residues.

This sequence joins TRBV14 and TRBJ2-5; the match to TRBD2 covers 8 bases. Germline V gene sequence: CDR1 SGHDN, CDR2 FVKESK. CDR3 length equals 15 residues. Trimming removed 1 base from V and 4 bases from J; junction bases left unmatched: 5. CDR3 DNA: TGTGCCAGCAGCCAAGTCACGGGAGGGCCAGAGACCCAGTACTTC. This sequence encodes CASSQVTGGPETQYF. The full variable domain, completed using reference TRBV14 and TRBJ2-5, is EAGVTQFPSHSVIEKGQTVTLRCDPISGHDNLYWYRRVMGKEIKFLLHFVKESKQDESGMPNNRFLAERTGGTYSTLKVQPAELEDSGVYFCASSQVTGGPETQYFGPGTRLLVL.

This clonotype was seen only a few times. The genes are TRBV28 and TRBJ1-2; D perhaps matches TRBD1 (5 bases). This CDR3 is built from 17 residues. Trimming stripped 3 bases from V and 1 base from J, with 18 bases between. Germline assignment: CDR1 MDHEN and CDR2 SYDVKM. CDR3 region: CASSLGSAGRHNYGYTF. The CDR3 DNA reads TGTGCCAGCAGTTTGGGATCGGCAGGGCGACATAACTATGGCTACACCTTC.

The chain joins TRBV18 to TRBJ1-4; D might be TRBD1 (6 bases). This CDR3 has 15 amino acids. Germline lookup yields CDR1 KGHSH and CDR2 LQKENI. V lost 2 bases, J lost 6 bases, and 13 bases lay in between. CDR3 loop: CASSPIPEGDEKLFF. The CDR3 DNA reads as TGTGCCAGCTCACCAATCCCGGAGGGGGATGAAAAACTGTTTTTT. The full variable domain, in which reference TRBV18 and TRBJ1-4 provide the parts outside the CDR3, is NAGVMQNPRHLVRRRGQEARLRCSPMKGHSHVYWYRQLPEEGLKFMVYLQKENIIDESGMPKERFSAEFPKEGPSILRIQQVVRGDSAAYFCASSPIPEGDEKLFFGSGTQLSVL.

This clonotype was observed at least ten times. This chain links TRBV28 with TRBJ1-2; D uncertain. The V end lost 2 bases, the J end lost 7 bases, and 8 bases lay between the germline ends. The CDR3 consists of 12 residues. CDR1 and CDR2 from the germline V gene are MDHEN and SYDVKM. CDR3 sequence (DNA): TGTGCCAGCAGTTTAGAGGGTATTGGCTACACCTTC. Its translation is CASSLEGIGYTF.

This clonotype was seen at least ten times. The chain is built from TRBV27 and TRBJ1-2, with 8 positions matching TRBD1. CDR3 length: 12 amino acids. The J segment lost 9 bases and the V segment lost 6 bases, leaving 6 bases of the junction unmatched. CDR1 is MNHEY and CDR2 is SMNVEV in the germline V gene (reference sequence). The CDR3 bases are TGTGCCAGCAGAACCGGGGACAGGCGCTACACCTTC. Encoded protein: CASRTGDRRYTF.

The rearrangement uses TRBV10-3 and TRBJ1-1; the match to TRBD1 covers 9 bases. CDR1 ENHRY and CDR2 SYGVKD come from the germline V gene. V lost 2 bases, J lost 3 bases, and 13 bases stayed unmatched. There are 18 residues in the CDR3. The CDR3: CAISEGQGRIGRDTEAFF. Written as DNA, the CDR3 is TGTGCCATCAGTGAGGGACAGGGGAGAATTGGACGGGACACTGAAGCTTTCTTT.

About this clonotype: This could be a read error, since a much larger clone is one nucleotide away. The J gene is TRBJ2-3, the V gene TRBV18; 7 bases are shared with TRBD2. Germline CDR1 and CDR2: KGHSH and LQKENI. The CDR3 totals 14 residues. For the CDR3, the DNA is TGTGCCAGCTCACAACAGACTAGCACATATACGCAGTATTTT. Its translation is CASSQQTSTYTQYF.